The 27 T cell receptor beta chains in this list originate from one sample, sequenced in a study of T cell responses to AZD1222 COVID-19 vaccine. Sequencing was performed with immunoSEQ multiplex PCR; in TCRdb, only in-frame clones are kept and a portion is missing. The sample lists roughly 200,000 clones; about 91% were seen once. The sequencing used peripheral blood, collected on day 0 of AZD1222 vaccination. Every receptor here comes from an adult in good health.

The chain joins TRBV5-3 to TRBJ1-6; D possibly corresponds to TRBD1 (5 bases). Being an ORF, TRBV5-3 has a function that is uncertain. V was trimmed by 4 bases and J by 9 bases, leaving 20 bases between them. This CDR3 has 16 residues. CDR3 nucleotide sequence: TGTGCCAGAAGCGATAGAGGTCAGGGAATAAGTTCACCCCTCCACTTT. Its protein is CARSDRGQGISSPLHF.

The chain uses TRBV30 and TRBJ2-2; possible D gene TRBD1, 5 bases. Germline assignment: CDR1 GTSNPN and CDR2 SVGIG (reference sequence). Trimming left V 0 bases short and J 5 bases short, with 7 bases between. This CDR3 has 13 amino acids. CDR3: CAWSVQVTGELFF. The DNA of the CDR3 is TGTGCCTGGAGTGTACAGGTGACCGGGGAGCTGTTTTTT.

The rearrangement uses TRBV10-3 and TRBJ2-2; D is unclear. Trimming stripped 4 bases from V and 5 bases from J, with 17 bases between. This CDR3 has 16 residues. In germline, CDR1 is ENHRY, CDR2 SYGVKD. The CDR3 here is CAISGRVTMGTGELFF. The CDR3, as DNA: TGTGCCATCAGTGGCCGCGTCACCATGGGGACCGGGGAGCTGTTTTTT.

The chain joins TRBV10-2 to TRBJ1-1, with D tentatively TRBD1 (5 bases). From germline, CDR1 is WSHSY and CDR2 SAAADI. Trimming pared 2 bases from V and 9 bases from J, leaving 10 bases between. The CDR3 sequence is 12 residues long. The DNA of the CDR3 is TGCGCCAGCAGTGAGGGCAGACAGCAAGCTTTCTTT. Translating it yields CASSEGRQQAFF.

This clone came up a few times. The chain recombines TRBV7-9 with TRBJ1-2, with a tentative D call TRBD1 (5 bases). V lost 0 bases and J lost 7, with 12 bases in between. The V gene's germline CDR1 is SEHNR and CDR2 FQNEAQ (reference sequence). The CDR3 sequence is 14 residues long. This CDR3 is CASSLAGGESGYTF. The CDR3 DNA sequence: TGTGCCAGCAGCTTAGCGGGGGGTGAGAGTGGCTACACCTTC.

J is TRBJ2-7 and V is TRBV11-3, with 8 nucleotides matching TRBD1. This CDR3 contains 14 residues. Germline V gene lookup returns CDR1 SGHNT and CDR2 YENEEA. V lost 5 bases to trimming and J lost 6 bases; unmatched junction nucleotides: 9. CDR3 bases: TGTGCCAGCAGCGACCGGACAGGGACGGGCGAGCAGTACTTC. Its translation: CASSDRTGTGEQYF.

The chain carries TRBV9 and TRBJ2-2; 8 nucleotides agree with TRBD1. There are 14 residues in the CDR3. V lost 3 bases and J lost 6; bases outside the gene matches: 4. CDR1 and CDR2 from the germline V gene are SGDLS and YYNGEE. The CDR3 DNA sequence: TGTGCCAGCAGCGAAAAGACAGGGGCCGGGGAGCTGTTTTTT. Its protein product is CASSEKTGAGELFF.

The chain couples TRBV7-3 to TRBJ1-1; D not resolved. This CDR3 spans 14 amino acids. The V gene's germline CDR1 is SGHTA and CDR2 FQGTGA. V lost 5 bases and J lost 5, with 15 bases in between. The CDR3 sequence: CASSLLGGGTEAFF. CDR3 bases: TGTGCCAGCAGCCTGCTCGGAGGCGGGACTGAAGCTTTCTTT.

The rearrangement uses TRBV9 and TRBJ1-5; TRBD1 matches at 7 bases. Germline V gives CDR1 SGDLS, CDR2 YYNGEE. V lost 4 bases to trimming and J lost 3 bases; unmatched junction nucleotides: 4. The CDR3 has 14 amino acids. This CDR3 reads CASSQTGYNQPQHF. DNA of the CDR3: TGTGCCAGCAGCCAGACAGGGTACAATCAGCCCCAGCATTTT.

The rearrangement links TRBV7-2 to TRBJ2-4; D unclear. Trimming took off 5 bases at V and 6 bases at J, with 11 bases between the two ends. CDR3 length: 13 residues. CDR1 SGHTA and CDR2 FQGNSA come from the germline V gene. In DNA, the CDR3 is TGTGCCAGCAGCAGCAGACACTTAAACATTCAGTACTTC. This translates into CASSSRHLNIQYF.

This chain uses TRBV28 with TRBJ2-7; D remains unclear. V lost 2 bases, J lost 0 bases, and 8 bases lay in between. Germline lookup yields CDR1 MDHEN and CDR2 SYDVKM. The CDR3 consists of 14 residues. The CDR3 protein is CASSLPGFSYEQYF. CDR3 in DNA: TGTGCCAGCAGTTTACCAGGCTTCTCCTACGAGCAGTACTTC.

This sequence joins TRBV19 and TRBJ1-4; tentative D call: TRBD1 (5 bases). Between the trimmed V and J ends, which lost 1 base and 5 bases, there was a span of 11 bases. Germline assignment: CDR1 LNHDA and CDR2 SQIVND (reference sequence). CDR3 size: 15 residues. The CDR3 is CASSIGPGINEKLFF. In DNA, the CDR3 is TGTGCCAGTAGTATAGGCCCAGGGATCAATGAAAAACTGTTTTTT.

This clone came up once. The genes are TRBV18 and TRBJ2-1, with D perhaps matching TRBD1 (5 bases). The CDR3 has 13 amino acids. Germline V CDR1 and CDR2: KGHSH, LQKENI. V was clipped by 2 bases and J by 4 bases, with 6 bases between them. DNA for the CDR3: TGTGCCAGCTCACCAACAGGTTACAATGAGCAGTTCTTC. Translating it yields CASSPTGYNEQFF.

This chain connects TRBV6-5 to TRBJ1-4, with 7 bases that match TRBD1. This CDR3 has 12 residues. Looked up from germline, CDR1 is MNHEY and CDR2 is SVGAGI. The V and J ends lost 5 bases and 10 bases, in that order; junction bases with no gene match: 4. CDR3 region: CASSPDRVKLFF. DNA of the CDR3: TGTGCCAGCAGTCCCGACAGGGTAAAACTGTTTTTT.

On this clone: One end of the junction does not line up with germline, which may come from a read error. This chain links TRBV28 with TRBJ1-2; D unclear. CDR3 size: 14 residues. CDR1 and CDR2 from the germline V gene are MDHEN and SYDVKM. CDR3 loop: CATSGPGNNYGYTF. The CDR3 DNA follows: TGTGCCACCAGTGGGCCGGGAAATAACTATGGCTACACCTTC.

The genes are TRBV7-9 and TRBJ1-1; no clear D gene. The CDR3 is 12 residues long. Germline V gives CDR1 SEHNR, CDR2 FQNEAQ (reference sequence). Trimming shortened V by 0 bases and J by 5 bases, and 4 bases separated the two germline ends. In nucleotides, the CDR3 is TGTGCCAGCAGCTTAGCGTGGACTGAAGCTTTCTTT. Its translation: CASSLAWTEAFF.

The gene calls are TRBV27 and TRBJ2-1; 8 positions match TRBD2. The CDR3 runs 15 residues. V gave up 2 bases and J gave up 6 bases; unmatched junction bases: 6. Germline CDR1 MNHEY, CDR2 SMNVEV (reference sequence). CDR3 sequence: CASSLGAGAANEQFF. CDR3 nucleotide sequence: TGTGCCAGCAGTTTAGGAGCGGGGGCCGCCAATGAGCAGTTCTTC.

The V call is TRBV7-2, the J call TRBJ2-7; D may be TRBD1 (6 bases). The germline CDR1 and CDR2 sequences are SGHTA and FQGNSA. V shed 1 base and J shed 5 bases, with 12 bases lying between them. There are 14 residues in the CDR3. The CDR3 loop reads CASSLVGAADEQYF. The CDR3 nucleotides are TGTGCCAGCAGCTTAGTGGGGGCCGCCGACGAGCAGTACTTC.

In DNA, the CDR3 is TGTGCCAGTAGACGAGGAGGGGATAGTTCACCCCTCCACTTT. It is translated as CASRRGGDSSPLHF. The rearrangement links TRBV19 to TRBJ1-6, with D perhaps matching TRBD1 (5 bases). V gave up 6 bases and J gave up 9 bases, with 15 bases separating them. The CDR3 sequence is 14 residues long. Germline V lookup: CDR1 LNHDA, CDR2 SQIVND (reference sequence).

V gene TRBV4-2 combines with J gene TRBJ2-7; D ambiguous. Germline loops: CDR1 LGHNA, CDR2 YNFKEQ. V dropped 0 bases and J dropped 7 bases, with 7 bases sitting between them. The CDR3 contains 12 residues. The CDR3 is CASSQDSKEQYF. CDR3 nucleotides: TGTGCCAGCAGCCAAGATTCCAAGGAGCAGTACTTC.

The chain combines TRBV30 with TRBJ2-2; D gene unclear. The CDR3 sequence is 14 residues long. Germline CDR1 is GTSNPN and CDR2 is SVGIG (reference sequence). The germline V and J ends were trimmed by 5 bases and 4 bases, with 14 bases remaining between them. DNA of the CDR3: TGTGCCTGGCGCGAAGGCCCAGGCACCGGGGAGCTGTTTTTT. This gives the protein CAWREGPGTGELFF.

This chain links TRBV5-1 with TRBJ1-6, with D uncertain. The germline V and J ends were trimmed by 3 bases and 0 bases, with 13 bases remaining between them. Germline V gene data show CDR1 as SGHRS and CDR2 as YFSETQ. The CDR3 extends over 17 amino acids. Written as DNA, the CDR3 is TGCGCCAGCAGCTCCGGTGACGGGAGCTCCTATAATTCACCCCTCCACTTT. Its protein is CASSSGDGSSYNSPLHF.

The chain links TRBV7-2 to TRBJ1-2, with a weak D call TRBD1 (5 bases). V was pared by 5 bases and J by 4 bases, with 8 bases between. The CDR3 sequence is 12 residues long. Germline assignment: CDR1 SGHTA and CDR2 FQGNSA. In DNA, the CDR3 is TGTGCCAGCAGCGGACAAGTCTATGGCTACACCTTC. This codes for CASSGQVYGYTF.

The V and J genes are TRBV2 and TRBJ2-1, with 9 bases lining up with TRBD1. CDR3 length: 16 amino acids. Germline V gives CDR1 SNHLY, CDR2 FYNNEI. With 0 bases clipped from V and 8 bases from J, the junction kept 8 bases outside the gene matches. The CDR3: CASSEAGWDRVHEQFF. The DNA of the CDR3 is TGTGCCAGCAGTGAAGCGGGATGGGACAGGGTCCATGAGCAGTTCTTC.

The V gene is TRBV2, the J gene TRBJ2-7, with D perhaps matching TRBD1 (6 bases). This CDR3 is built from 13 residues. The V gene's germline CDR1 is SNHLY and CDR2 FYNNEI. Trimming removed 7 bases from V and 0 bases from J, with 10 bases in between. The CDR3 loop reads CASKQGISYEQYF. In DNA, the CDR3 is TGTGCCAGCAAGCAGGGGATCTCCTACGAGCAGTACTTC.

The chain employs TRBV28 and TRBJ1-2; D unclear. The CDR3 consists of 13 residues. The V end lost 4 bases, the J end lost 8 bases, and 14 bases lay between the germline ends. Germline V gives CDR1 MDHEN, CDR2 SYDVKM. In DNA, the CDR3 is TGTGCCAGCAGTTCGGGCCATAGGATAGGCTACACCTTC. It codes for CASSSGHRIGYTF.

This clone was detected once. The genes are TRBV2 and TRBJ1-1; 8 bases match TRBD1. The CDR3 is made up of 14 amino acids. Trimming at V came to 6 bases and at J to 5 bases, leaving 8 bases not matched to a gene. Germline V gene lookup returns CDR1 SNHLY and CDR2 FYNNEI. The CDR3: CASSYQTGATEAFF. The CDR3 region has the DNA TGTGCCAGCAGCTACCAGACAGGGGCGACTGAAGCTTTCTTT.